This entry is about one T cell receptor (beta chain). As yet, its antigen is unknown. This sample is part of a study of cytomegalovirus exposure and HLA in healthy donors. Study-level background: Some 87 million unique TCRs from HLA-typed donors were held in an early release of data. General study points: Cytomegalovirus status was reportedly diagnosed by the classifier with high specificity and sensitivity.

The PCR was carried out with 60 Vbeta primers and 13 Jbeta primers. TCRdb's table, derived via immunoSEQ multiplex PCR, lists solely in-frame clones and lacks some. The profile shows 130,000 or so clones, over 75% of them singletons. Trimming took 0 bases from V and 2 from J, leaving 17 bases between them. Germline V gives CDR1 SGHAT, CDR2 FQNNGV. The CDR3 extends over 17 amino acids. The TCR comes from a male donor in good health and CMV-seropositive. The chain combines TRBV11-2 with TRBJ2-7; D perhaps matches TRBD2 (6 bases). The sequencing sample was made of PBMCs. CDR3 nucleotide sequence: TGTGCCAGCAGCTTAGATAGCGGTCTAGTGAGAGCCTACGAGCAGTACTTC. This translates into CASSLDSGLVRAYEQYF.